This T cell receptor beta chain comes out of a study of blood T cell repertoires in COVID-19. Looking at the study overall: Acute and convalescent COVID-19 samples came from the United States, Italy and Spain. T cells, B-cell-depleted T cells, or PBMCs supplied cDNA or gDNA.

This CDR3 comprises 12 residues. Germline V lookup: CDR1 MNHEY, CDR2 SVGEGT. Trimming pared 3 bases from V and 5 bases from J, leaving 5 bases between. Under the authors' procedure: From reference gene primer amplification, estimates of nucleated cell counts were derived. Method: immunoSEQ multiplex PCR; TCRdb's copy keeps in-frame clones and lacks some. From that table come the V and J calls and clone size; the DNA was used to work out D and trimming. Altogether about 140,000 clones are present, about three quarters being singletons, with the ten largest covering 4.5%. This TCR was recovered from a woman of 80 years or more with active or convalescent COVID-19. Source material: peripheral blood. The gene calls are TRBV6-2 or TRBV6-3 and TRBJ1-5; the D is unclear. CDR3 coding DNA: TGTGCCAGCAGTTATAATCATCAGCCCCAGCATTTT. Translating gives CASSYNHQPQHF.